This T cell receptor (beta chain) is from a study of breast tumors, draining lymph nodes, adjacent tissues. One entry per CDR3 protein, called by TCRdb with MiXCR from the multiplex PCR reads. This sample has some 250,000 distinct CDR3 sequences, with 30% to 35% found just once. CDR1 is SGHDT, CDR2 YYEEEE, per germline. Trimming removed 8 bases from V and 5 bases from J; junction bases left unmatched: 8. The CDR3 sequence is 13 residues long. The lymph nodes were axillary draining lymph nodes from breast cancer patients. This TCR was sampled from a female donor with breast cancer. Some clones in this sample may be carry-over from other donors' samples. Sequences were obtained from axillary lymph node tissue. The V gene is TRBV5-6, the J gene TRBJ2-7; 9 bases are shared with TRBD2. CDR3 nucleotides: TGTGCCAGTAGCGGGAGCCAAACTAACGAGCAGTACTTC. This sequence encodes CASSGSQTNEQYF.